A selection of T cell receptor beta chains follows, all from one sample in a study of human T cells and chemical hapten exposure. One entry per CDR3 protein results from TCRdb running MiXCR on the RACE reads. The sample has fewer than 85,000 distinct CDR3 sequences, about 9% seen once. The sample consisted of whole blood. The receptors stem from a male donor in good health. Some clones in this sample may be carry-over from other donors' samples. The CDR3 runs from the conserved cysteine through the conserved F or W. The D gene is left open where the match is weak. Size values are once, few and many counts, or a class for expanded clones, and some rows have none.

DNA: TGTGCCAGCTCACCACCGCAGGAGTACGAGCAGTACTTC; CDR3: CASSPPQEYEQYF; V: TRBV18; D: NA; J: TRBJ2-7; size: NA
DNA: TGCAGTGCTGACGGACCGGTTCCGGGTTACGAGCAGTACTTC; CDR3: CSADGPVPGYEQYF; V: TRBV20-1; D: NA; J: TRBJ2-7; size: many
DNA: TGTGCCAGCAGCCGGGACCTTAACTATGGCTACACCTTC; CDR3: CASSRDLNYGYTF; V: TRBV6-2/TRBV6-3; D: NA; J: TRBJ1-2; size: NA
DNA: TGCGCCAGCAGACCTACAGTTGCGGGGGAGACCCAGTACTTC; CDR3: CASRPTVAGETQYF; V: TRBV10-1; D: NA; J: TRBJ2-5; size: NA
DNA: TGCGCCAGCAGTAAACCAGCGGGAGGGCCGACCGGGGAGCTGTTTTTT; CDR3: CASSKPAGGPTGELFF; V: TRBV10-1; D: TRBD2; J: TRBJ2-2; size: NA
DNA: TGTGCCAGCAGCTTAGCTCCCCTACTTCTAGCCAAAAACATTCAGTACTTC; CDR3: CASSLAPLLLAKNIQYF; V: TRBV7-7; D: NA; J: TRBJ2-4; size: NA
DNA: TGTGCCAGCAGTTATTCGACAGGGGAAGAGCAGTACTTC; CDR3: CASSYSTGEEQYF; V: TRBV6-5; D: TRBD1; J: TRBJ2-7; size: few
DNA: TGCGCCAGCAGCTTACCATCCCAAGAGACCCAGTACTTC; CDR3: CASSLPSQETQYF; V: TRBV5-1; D: NA; J: TRBJ2-5; size: NA
DNA: TGTGCCAGCAGCTTAAAGGGGAGCAATTCACCCCTCCACTTT; CDR3: CASSLKGSNSPLHF; V: TRBV7-9; D: NA; J: TRBJ1-6; size: few
DNA: TGTGCCAGCAGTTTGGCAGCGGGAGCCTCTACAGATACGCAGTATTTT; CDR3: CASSLAAGASTDTQYF; V: TRBV12-3/TRBV12-4; D: TRBD2; J: TRBJ2-3; size: NA
DNA: TGCGCCAGCAGCCATTACCCCACAGGGGTCAGAAATCAGCCCCAGCATTTT; CDR3: CASSHYPTGVRNQPQHF; V: TRBV4-3; D: TRBD1; J: TRBJ1-5; size: NA
DNA: TGCGCCAGCAGCTTCTATGCTAACCCAGATACGCAGTATTTT; CDR3: CASSFYANPDTQYF; V: TRBV5-1; D: NA; J: TRBJ2-3; size: few
DNA: TGTGCCAGCTCACCACCGTACAGCTCGTCATCCCAAGAGACCCAGTACTTC; CDR3: CASSPPYSSSSQETQYF; V: TRBV18; D: NA; J: TRBJ2-5; size: many
DNA: TGTGCCAGCAGTTACGAGGGAAACATTCAGTACTTC; CDR3: CASSYEGNIQYF; V: TRBV6-5; D: NA; J: TRBJ2-4; size: NA
DNA: TGTGCCAGCAGTTTGGGTGGAGCTAACTATGGCTACACCTTC; CDR3: CASSLGGANYGYTF; V: TRBV27; D: NA; J: TRBJ1-2; size: NA
DNA: TGCAGCGCCCCCGAAGGCCAGGGGGCTTACAATGAGCAGTTCTTC; CDR3: CSAPEGQGAYNEQFF; V: TRBV29-1; D: TRBD1; J: TRBJ2-1; size: NA
DNA: TGCAGCGTTAGACAGACAAGGGACAGCAATCAGCCCCAGCATTTT; CDR3: CSVRQTRDSNQPQHF; V: TRBV29-1; D: NA; J: TRBJ1-5; size: few